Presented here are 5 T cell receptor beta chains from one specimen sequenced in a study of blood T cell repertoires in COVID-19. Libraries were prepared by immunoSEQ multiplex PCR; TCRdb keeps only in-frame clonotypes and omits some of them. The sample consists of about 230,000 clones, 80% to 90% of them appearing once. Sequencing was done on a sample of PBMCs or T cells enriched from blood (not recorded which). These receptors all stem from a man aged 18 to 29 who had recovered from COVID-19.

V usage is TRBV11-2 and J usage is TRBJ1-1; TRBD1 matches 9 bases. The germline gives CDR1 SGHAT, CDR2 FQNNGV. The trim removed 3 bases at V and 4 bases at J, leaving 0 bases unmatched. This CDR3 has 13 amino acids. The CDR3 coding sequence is TGTGCCAGCAGCTTGACAGGGGGCACTGAAGCTTTCTTT. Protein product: CASSLTGGTEAFF.

The CDR3 loop reads CASTPNSRRTGELFF. CDR3 DNA sequence: TGTGCCAGCACTCCCAACAGCCGACGGACCGGGGAGCTGTTTTTT. This chain connects TRBV6-5 to TRBJ2-2; D remains ambiguous. The V end lost 7 bases, the J end lost 5 bases, and 17 bases lay between the germline ends. The CDR3 extends over 15 amino acids. The germline V gene has CDR1 MNHEY and CDR2 SVGAGI.

The CDR3 loop reads CASSMGLAGEQFF. The DNA for the CDR3 is TGTGCCAGCAGTATGGGACTAGCGGGAGAGCAGTTCTTC. The chain recombines TRBV12-3 or TRBV12-4 with TRBJ2-1, with 13 bases fitting TRBD2. Trimming cost V 5 bases and J 10 bases; bases outside gene matches: 2. CDR3 length: 13 amino acids.

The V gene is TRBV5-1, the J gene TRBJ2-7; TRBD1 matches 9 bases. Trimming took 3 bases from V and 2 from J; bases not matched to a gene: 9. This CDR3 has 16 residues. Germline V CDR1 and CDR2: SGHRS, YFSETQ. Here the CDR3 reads CASSSLLTGGAYEQYF. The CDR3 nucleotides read TGCGCCAGCAGCTCACTCCTGACAGGGGGTGCCTACGAGCAGTACTTC.

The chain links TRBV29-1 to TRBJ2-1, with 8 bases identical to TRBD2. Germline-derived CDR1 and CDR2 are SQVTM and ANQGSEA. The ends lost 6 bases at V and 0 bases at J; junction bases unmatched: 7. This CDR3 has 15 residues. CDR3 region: CSVSSGTSSYNEQFF. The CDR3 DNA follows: TGCAGCGTGTCATCCGGGACTAGCTCCTACAATGAGCAGTTCTTC.